The 19 T cell receptor beta chains in this list originate from one sample, sequenced in a study of blood T cell repertoires in COVID-19. The data were produced by immunoSEQ multiplex PCR, yet TCRdb's version contains in-frame clones alone and is incomplete. This repertoire shows about 480,000 clones, roughly 90% found once; its top ten account for less than 2%. Sequencing used PBMCs or T cells enriched from blood (not recorded which). Every receptor here comes from a middle-aged woman who had recovered from COVID-19.

The CDR3 DNA reads TGTGCCTGGAGTGCCGGACAGGGGGCGCCCGGGGAGCTGTTTTTT. Protein sequence: CAWSAGQGAPGELFF. The V call is TRBV30, the J call TRBJ2-2, with TRBD1 matching over 11 bases. Germline CDR1 GTSNPN, CDR2 SVGIG (reference sequence). The ends lost 1 base at V and 6 bases at J; junction bases unmatched: 4. This CDR3 is built from 15 residues.

The V gene is TRBV25-1, the J gene TRBJ1-4; no definite D call. Germline V gives CDR1 MGHDK, CDR2 SYGVNS. This CDR3 is 15 amino acids long. V lost 1 base, J lost 0 bases, and 6 bases lay in between. The CDR3 bases are TGTGCCAGCAGTGAATTTCGCGCAACTAATGAAAAACTGTTTTTT. This codes for CASSEFRATNEKLFF.

The chain combines TRBV4-3 with TRBJ1-3, with a tentative D call TRBD1 (5 bases). There are 18 residues in the CDR3. V lost 0 bases and J lost 1, with 16 bases in between. CDR1 and CDR2 (germline): LGHNA, YSLEER. The CDR3 DNA sequence: TGCGCCAGCAGCCAAGATTTGGGTCCCCAGGGTTCTGGAAACACCATATATTTT. Amino acids: CASSQDLGPQGSGNTIYF.

V gene TRBV7-9 combines with J gene TRBJ2-3, with 8 nucleotides matching TRBD2. Germline CDR1 reads SEHNR; CDR2 reads FQNEAQ (reference sequence). Trimming cost V 0 bases and J 1 base; bases outside gene matches: 0. The CDR3 is made up of 15 amino acids. DNA of the CDR3: TGTGCCAGCAGCTTAGCAGCGGGAGGCACAGATACGCAGTATTTT. It codes for CASSLAAGGTDTQYF.

The chain employs TRBV27 and TRBJ2-7; 7 nucleotides match TRBD2. CDR1 MNHEY and CDR2 SMNVEV come from the germline V gene (reference sequence). The trim removed 2 bases at V and 3 bases at J, leaving 7 bases unmatched. This CDR3 contains 15 residues. CDR3 residues: CASSLGGGRRYEQYF. For the CDR3, the DNA is TGTGCCAGCAGTTTAGGGGGGGGTCGGCGCTACGAGCAGTACTTC.

CDR3 sequence: CTYTGGTGIFETQYF. For the CDR3, the DNA is TGCACCTATACAGGGGGGACAGGGATTTTCGAGACCCAGTACTTC. This chain uses TRBV29-1 with TRBJ2-5, with 9 nucleotides matching TRBD1. The germline gives CDR1 SQVTM, CDR2 ANQGSEA. This CDR3 is 15 amino acids long.

The chain carries TRBV19 and TRBJ2-7; weak D call: TRBD1 (5 bases). Per the germline V gene, CDR1 is LNHDA and CDR2 is SQIVND (reference sequence). CDR3 length: 14 amino acids. V gave up 7 bases and J gave up 6 bases, with 19 bases separating them. CDR3 loop: CASTAQGLVSEQYF. Here the CDR3 DNA reads TGTGCCAGTACGGCGCAGGGTCTAGTCTCCGAGCAGTACTTC.

This chain uses TRBV5-4 with TRBJ1-2; 10 nucleotides align to TRBD1. This CDR3 spans 15 amino acids. V was clipped by 3 bases and J by 4 bases; unmatched bases: 6. CDR1 and CDR2 from the germline V gene are SGHNT and YYREEE (reference sequence). CDR3 nucleotides: TGTGCCAGCAGCTGGGACAGGGGAAGTAGCTATGGCTACACCTTC. Its protein product is CASSWDRGSSYGYTF.

The chain carries TRBV4-3 and TRBJ1-1; weak D call: TRBD1 (6 bases). The CDR3 has 14 residues. Trimming took off 3 bases at V and 5 bases at J, with 13 bases between the two ends. Per germline, CDR1 LGHNA and CDR2 YSLEER. The CDR3: CASSQGHGLTEAFF. The DNA of the CDR3 is TGCGCCAGCAGCCAGGGACACGGATTGACTGAAGCTTTCTTT.

The chain recombines TRBV27 with TRBJ2-1; tentative D call: TRBD2 (6 bases). The CDR3 is 14 residues long. From germline, CDR1 is MNHEY and CDR2 SMNVEV (reference sequence). V was trimmed by 1 base and J by 9 bases, leaving 13 bases between them. In DNA, the CDR3 is TGTGCCAGCAGTTTATTTCTAGCGAGGGGTGAGCAGTTCTTC. It specifies CASSLFLARGEQFF.

The V call is TRBV6-4, the J call TRBJ2-2, with D perhaps TRBD1 (5 bases). CDR1 is MRHNA, CDR2 SNTAGT, per germline. The CDR3 runs to 15 residues. The V gene lost 10 bases and the J gene lost 5 bases, with 20 bases spanning the gap. The CDR3: CAINGALGWTGELFF. CDR3 DNA sequence: TGTGCCATTAATGGGGCATTGGGATGGACCGGGGAGCTGTTTTTT.

The J gene is TRBJ1-1, the V gene TRBV5-1, with TRBD1 matching 8 bases. CDR3 size: 16 residues. The germline V gene encodes CDR1 SGHRS and CDR2 YFSETQ. The J segment lost 2 bases and the V segment lost 0 bases, leaving 6 bases of the junction unmatched. The CDR3 DNA is TGCGCCAGCAGCTTGGCCAGGGGGCGCGTCAACACTGAAGCTTTCTTT. It codes for CASSLARGRVNTEAFF.

The chain combines TRBV12-3 or TRBV12-4 with TRBJ1-2; 7 bases fit TRBD1. Trimming cost V 7 bases and J 8 bases; bases outside gene matches: 10. This CDR3 is 13 amino acids long. The CDR3: CASTAGGTRGYTF. CDR3 bases: TGTGCCAGCACGGCAGGGGGGACGAGGGGCTACACCTTC.

The V and J genes are TRBV3-1 (or the pseudogene TRBV3-2) and TRBJ1-2; 10 bases are shared with TRBD1. The V segment lost 4 bases and the J segment 6 bases; nucleotides outside the gene matches: 8. The CDR3 contains 15 residues. The germline V gene encodes CDR1 LGHDT and CDR2 YNNKEL (reference sequence). The CDR3 sequence is CASSRQGATIDGYTF. CDR3 nucleotide sequence: TGTGCCAGCAGCCGACAGGGGGCGACAATTGATGGCTACACCTTC.

The J gene is TRBJ1-4, the V gene TRBV23-1; perhaps TRBD1 as D (6 bases). TRBV23-1 is an open reading frame, and its role is uncertain. The CDR3 sequence is 19 residues long. Trimming shortened V by 1 base and J by 6 bases, and 24 bases separated the two germline ends. CDR3 in amino acids: CASSQLAPYRAGLHEKLFF. CDR3 bases: TGCGCCAGCAGTCAATTAGCCCCATACAGGGCCGGCTTACATGAAAAACTGTTTTTT.

The chain links TRBV12-3 or TRBV12-4 to TRBJ1-2, with unresolved D. The CDR3 extends over 13 amino acids. With 4 bases removed from V and 2 bases from J, the gap between germline ends came to 8 bases. CDR3 sequence reads: CASSSSLNYGYTF. The CDR3 region has the DNA TGTGCCAGCAGTTCTTCACTGAACTATGGCTACACCTTC.

This chain uses TRBV7-6 with TRBJ2-1, with TRBD2 matching over 9 bases. Trimming at V came to 2 bases and at J to 3 bases, leaving 2 bases not matched to a gene. Germline loops: CDR1 SGHVS, CDR2 FNYEAQ. The CDR3 spans 15 residues. The CDR3 bases are TGTGCCAGCAGCTTACGGCGGGGGGGCTACAATGAGCAGTTCTTC. It specifies CASSLRRGGYNEQFF.

The CDR3 here is CASSSGQGLWEQYF. The CDR3 nucleotides read TGTGCCAGCTCATCGGGACAGGGGCTTTGGGAGCAGTACTTC. The chain employs TRBV18 and TRBJ2-7; 10 positions agree with TRBD1. Germline V CDR1 and CDR2: KGHSH, LQKENI. This CDR3 spans 14 amino acids. V lost 5 bases, J lost 7 bases, and 8 bases stayed unmatched.

The V and J genes are TRBV19 and TRBJ1-3, with D unclear. The CDR3 spans 12 residues. V dropped 7 bases and J dropped 8 bases, with 12 bases sitting between them. Germline lookup yields CDR1 LNHDA and CDR2 SQIVND (reference sequence). CDR3 nucleotide sequence: TGTGCCAGTAATGGAAAAGAGGACACCATATATTTT. Its translation is CASNGKEDTIYF.